This TCR beta chain was recovered during a study of blood T cell repertoires in COVID-19. The count of this clone is one. CDR3 length: 17 amino acids. The junction had 8 bases not matched to a gene; V was cut back by 0 bases and J by 9 bases. The germline gives CDR1 LGHDT, CDR2 YNNKEL (reference sequence). TCRdb's table, derived via immunoSEQ multiplex PCR, lists solely in-frame clones and lacks some. Of around 370,000 clones detected, around 90% appear once; the ten largest clones hold around 3.3%. The rearrangement joins TRBV3-1 (or the pseudogene TRBV3-2) to TRBJ2-1; 13 bases are shared with TRBD2. This receptor was obtained from a young woman who had recovered from COVID-19. The sequenced sample was peripheral blood. The CDR3 DNA reads TGTGCCAGCAGCCAAGAAACTAGCGGGAGGGCCAGGCGTGAGCAGTTCTTC. This translates into CASSQETSGRARREQFF.